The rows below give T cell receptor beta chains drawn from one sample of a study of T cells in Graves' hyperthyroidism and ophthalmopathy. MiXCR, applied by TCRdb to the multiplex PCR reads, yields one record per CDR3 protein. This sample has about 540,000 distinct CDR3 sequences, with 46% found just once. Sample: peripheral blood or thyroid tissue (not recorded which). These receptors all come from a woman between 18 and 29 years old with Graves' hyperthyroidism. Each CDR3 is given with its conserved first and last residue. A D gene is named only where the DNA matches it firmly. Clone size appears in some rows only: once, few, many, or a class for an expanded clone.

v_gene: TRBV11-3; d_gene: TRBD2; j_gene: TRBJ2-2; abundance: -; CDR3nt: TGTGCCAGCAGCTCGGGCGGGGGTCTGAACACCGGGGAGCTGTTTTTT; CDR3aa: CASSSGGGLNTGELFF
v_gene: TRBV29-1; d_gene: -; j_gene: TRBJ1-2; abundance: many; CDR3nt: TGCAGCGTTCCAGGGACAACTAACTATGGCTACACCTTC; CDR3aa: CSVPGTTNYGYTF
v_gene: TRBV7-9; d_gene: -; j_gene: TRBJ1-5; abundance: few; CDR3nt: TGTGCCAGCAGCTTAGGGGGTCCCCTAGAGCCCCAGCATTTT; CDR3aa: CASSLGGPLEPQHF
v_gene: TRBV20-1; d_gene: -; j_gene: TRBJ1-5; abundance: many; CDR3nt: TGCAGTGCTAAGTCCACTAGCAATCAGCCCCAGCATTTT; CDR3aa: CSAKSTSNQPQHF
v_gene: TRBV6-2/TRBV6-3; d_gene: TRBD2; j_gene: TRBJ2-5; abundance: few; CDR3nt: TGTGCCAGCAGGGTAGGACTAGCGGGCCGACAAGAGACCCAGTACTTC; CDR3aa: CASRVGLAGRQETQYF
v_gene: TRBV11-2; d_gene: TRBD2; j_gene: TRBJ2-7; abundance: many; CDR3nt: TGTGCCAGCAGCTCCCTACCCGCTAGCGGGAGGATACTATACGAGCAGTACTTC; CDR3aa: CASSSLPASGRILYEQYF
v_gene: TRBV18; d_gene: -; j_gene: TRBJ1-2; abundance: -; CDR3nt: TGTGCCAGCTCACCACCGCCCGTATCCCATGGCTACACCTTC; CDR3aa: CASSPPPVSHGYTF
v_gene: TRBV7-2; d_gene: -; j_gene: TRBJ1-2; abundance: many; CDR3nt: TGTGCCAGCAGCTTAGATCAGAGGGTAGCCACCTTC; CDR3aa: CASSLDQRVATF
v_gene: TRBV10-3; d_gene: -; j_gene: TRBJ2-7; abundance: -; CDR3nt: TGTGCCATCAGTGACGGCAGGAGAGGGGAGCAGTACTTC; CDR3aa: CAISDGRRGEQYF
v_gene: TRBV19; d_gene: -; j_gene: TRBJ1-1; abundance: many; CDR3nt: TGTGCCAGTGGGGAGGGAACTGAAGCTTTCTTT; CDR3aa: CASGEGTEAFF
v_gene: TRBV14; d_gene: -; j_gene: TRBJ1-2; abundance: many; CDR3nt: TGTGCCAGCAGCCAAGACTCTCCTCTCTATGGCTACACCTTC; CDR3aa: CASSQDSPLYGYTF
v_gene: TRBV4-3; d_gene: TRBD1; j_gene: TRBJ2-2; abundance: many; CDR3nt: TGCGCCAGCAGCCAAGGGACAGGGAATACCGGGGAGCTGTTTTTT; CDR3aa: CASSQGTGNTGELFF
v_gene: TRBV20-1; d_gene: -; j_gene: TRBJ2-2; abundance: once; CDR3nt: TGCAGTGTGGGACGTCGCGGGTTGTCCGGGGAGCTGTTTTTT; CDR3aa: CSVGRRGLSGELFF
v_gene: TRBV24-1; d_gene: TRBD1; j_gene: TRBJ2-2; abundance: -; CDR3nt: TGTGCCACCAGTGACGTCTTACAGGGGGCGGACACCGGGGAGCTGTTTTTT; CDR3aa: CATSDVLQGADTGELFF
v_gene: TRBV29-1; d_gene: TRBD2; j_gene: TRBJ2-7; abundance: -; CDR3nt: TGCAGCGTTGCCGGGACTAGCGGGGGGTACGAGCAGTACTTC; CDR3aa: CSVAGTSGGYEQYF
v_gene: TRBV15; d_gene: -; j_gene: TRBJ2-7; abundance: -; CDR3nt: TGTGCCACCAGCAGAGATTTAACAGGGAGCTCCTACGAGCAGTACTTC; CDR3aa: CATSRDLTGSSYEQYF
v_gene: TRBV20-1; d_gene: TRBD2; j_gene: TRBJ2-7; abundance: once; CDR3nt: TGCAGTGAAACTAGCGGGTTGGGGCGCTACGAGCAGTACTTC; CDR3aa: CSETSGLGRYEQYF
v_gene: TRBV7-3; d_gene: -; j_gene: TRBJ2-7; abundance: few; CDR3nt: TGTGCCAGCAGCTTGCGGGTAGAGGGGGAGCAGTACTTC; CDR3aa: CASSLRVEGEQYF
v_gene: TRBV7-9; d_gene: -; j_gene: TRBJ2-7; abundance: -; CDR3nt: TGTGCCAGCAGCGGAGGAACAGGGGCTAGCGGGTACGAGCAGTACTTC; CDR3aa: CASSGGTGASGYEQYF
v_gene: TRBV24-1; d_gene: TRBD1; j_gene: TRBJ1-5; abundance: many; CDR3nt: TGTGCCACCAGTCGGACAGGGCCTAGCAATCAGCCCCAGCATTTT; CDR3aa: CATSRTGPSNQPQHF
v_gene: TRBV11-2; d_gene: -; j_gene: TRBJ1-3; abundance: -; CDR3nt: TGTGCCAGCAGTTGGACCTCGGGAAACACCATATATTTT; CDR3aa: CASSWTSGNTIYF
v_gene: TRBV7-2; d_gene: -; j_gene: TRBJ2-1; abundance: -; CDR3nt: TGTGCCAGCAGTTCCACAGGGAATGAGCAGTTCTTC; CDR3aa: CASSSTGNEQFF
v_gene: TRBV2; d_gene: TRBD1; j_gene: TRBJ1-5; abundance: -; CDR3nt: TGTGCCAGCATCAGACGGACAGGGGGCTATCCCCAGCATTTT; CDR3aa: CASIRRTGGYPQHF
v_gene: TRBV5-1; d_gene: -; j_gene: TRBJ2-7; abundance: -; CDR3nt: TGCGCCAGCAGCTTGTTAGCGAGAGTTACCTACGAGCAGTACTTC; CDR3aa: CASSLLARVTYEQYF
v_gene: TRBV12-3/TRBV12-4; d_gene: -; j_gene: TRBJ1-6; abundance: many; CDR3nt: TGTGCCAGCCGGAGGGAGAGCTCCTATAATTCACCCCTCCACTTT; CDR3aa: CASRRESSYNSPLHF
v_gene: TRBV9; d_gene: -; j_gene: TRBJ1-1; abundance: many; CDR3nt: TGTGCCAGCAGCGCCACAGACTTAGAAGCTTTCTTT; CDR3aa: CASSATDLEAFF
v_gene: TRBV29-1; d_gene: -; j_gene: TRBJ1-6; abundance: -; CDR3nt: TGCAGCGTTCGAACGGGGGACTCACCCCTCCACTTT; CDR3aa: CSVRTGDSPLHF
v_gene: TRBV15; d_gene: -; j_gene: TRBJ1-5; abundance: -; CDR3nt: TGTGCCACCAGCAGTGCTAGCGACGCTAGCAATCAGCCCCAGCATTTT; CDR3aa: CATSSASDASNQPQHF
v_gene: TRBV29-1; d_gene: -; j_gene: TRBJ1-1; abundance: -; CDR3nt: TGCAGCGTTGACGCACAGGGATCTGAAGCTTTCTTT; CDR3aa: CSVDAQGSEAFF
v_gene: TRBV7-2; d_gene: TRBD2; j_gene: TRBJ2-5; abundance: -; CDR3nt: TGTGCCAGCAGCTTCCTCGGTAGCGGGAGGGCCATGGAGACCCAGTACTTC; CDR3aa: CASSFLGSGRAMETQYF
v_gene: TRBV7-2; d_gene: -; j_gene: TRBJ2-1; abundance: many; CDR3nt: TGTGCCAGCAGCTTAATAGGCAATGAGCAGTTCTTC; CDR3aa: CASSLIGNEQFF
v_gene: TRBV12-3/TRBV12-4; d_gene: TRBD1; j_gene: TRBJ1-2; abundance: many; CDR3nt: TGTGCCAGCAGTGTGACAGGGCCATATGGCTACACCTTC; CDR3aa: CASSVTGPYGYTF
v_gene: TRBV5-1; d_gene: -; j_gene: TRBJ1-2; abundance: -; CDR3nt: TGCGCCAGCAGCCCTAGACCGGGCTACACCTTC; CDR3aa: CASSPRPGYTF
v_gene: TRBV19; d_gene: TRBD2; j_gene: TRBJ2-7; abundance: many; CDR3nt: TGTGCCAGTGGAGCGGGAGGTAACGAGCAGTACTTC; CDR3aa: CASGAGGNEQYF
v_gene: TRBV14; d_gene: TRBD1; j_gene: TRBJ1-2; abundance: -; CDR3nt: TGTGCCAGCAGCCAATTGTCGGACAGGAAGTATGGCTACACCTTC; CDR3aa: CASSQLSDRKYGYTF
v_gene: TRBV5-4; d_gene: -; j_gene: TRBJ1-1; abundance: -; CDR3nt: TGTGCCAGCAGCTTGGAGACGGAGGATGAAGCTTTCTTT; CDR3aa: CASSLETEDEAFF
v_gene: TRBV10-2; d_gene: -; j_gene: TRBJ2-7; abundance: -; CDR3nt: TGCGCCAGCAGTGAGTCTCCGGGCCTCTACGAGCAGTACTTC; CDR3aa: CASSESPGLYEQYF